The 23 T cell receptor beta chains presented below share a single source sample, sequenced in a study of post-analysis software for immune sequencing data. These receptors' targets are unknown. Unique molecular identifiers tagged the TCR beta cDNA libraries. TCRdb re-called the PCR reads with MiXCR, one entry per CDR3 protein. The sample lists roughly 620,000 distinct CDR3 sequences; roughly 45% were seen once. Study conclusions and caveats: Five or six TRBV segments were more frequent in patients than controls; TRBV5-6, TRBV5-1 and TRBV20-1 belonged to this group.

Input material: blood. These receptors were taken from a girl between 10 and 17 years old with multiple sclerosis.

The CDR3 DNA reads TGCAGCGTTGAAGGGTACACAGGGTCGTCGTGGGAGCAGTACTTC. This encodes CSVEGYTGSSWEQYF. This rearrangement joins TRBV29-1 to TRBJ2-5; weak D call: TRBD1 (6 bases). Per germline, CDR1 SQVTM and CDR2 ANQGSEA. The CDR3 is 15 amino acids. The ends were cut back, 1 base at V and 11 bases at J, with 23 bases in the middle.

This clonotype was observed a few times. This chain connects TRBV12-3 or TRBV12-4 to TRBJ2-5; a possible D gene is TRBD2 (5 bases). V gave up 6 bases and J gave up 7 bases, with 12 bases separating them. This CDR3 contains 12 residues. This chain's CDR3 is CASSPAEGTQYF. Written as DNA, the CDR3 is TGTGCCAGCAGCCCTGCCGAGGGGACCCAGTACTTC.

This rearrangement joins TRBV2 to TRBJ2-5, with D unresolved. The V gene lost 1 base and the J gene lost 11 bases, with 11 bases spanning the gap. Per germline, CDR1 SNHLY and CDR2 FYNNEI. CDR3 length: 12 residues. The CDR3 bases are TGTGCCAGCAGTGAAGTGAGGTTAGAGCAGTACTTC. Translated, it gives CASSEVRLEQYF.

This sequence joins TRBV7-2 and TRBJ2-7; 9 bases fit TRBD2. The CDR3 extends over 15 amino acids. Trimming removed 5 bases from V and 4 bases from J; junction bases left unmatched: 9. In germline, CDR1 is SGHTA, CDR2 FQGNSA. The CDR3 spells CASSLGLARGYEQYF. CDR3 nucleotides: TGTGCCAGCAGCCTTGGACTAGCGAGGGGTTACGAGCAGTACTTC.

This clonotype was detected only once. The CDR3 nucleotides read TGTGCCAGCAGCTTAGCGCGGGAGAGCACAGATACGCAGTATTTT. It yields the protein CASSLARESTDTQYF. V is TRBV7-2 and J is TRBJ2-3, with 7 bases identical to TRBD2. The germline V gene has CDR1 SGHTA and CDR2 FQGNSA. V lost 0 bases to trimming and J lost 0 bases; unmatched junction nucleotides: 0. The CDR3 loop spans 15 amino acids.

The rearrangement joins TRBV20-1 to TRBJ2-1; TRBD2 is a possible D gene (7 bases). The CDR3 extends over 15 amino acids. Germline V lookup: CDR1 DFQATT, CDR2 SNEGSKA (reference sequence). V gave up 3 bases and J gave up 9 bases, with 21 bases separating them. The CDR3 loop reads CSAREREGVFGEQFF. The CDR3 DNA follows: TGCAGTGCTAGGGAGAGGGAGGGGGTATTCGGTGAGCAGTTCTTC.

This chain uses TRBV10-3 with TRBJ1-1, with a possible D match to TRBD1 (5 bases). This CDR3 is built from 12 residues. Trimming took 4 bases from V and 10 from J, leaving 13 bases between them. CDR1 ENHRY and CDR2 SYGVKD come from the germline V gene. CDR3 protein: CAISGGLGGAFF. Here the CDR3 DNA reads TGTGCCATCAGTGGGGGACTGGGGGGAGCTTTCTTT.

This clonotype appeared a few times. The chain uses TRBV12-3 or TRBV12-4 and TRBJ2-7, with D perhaps TRBD2 (5 bases). This CDR3 is 15 amino acids long. V was clipped by 6 bases and J by 4 bases, with 19 bases between them. This CDR3 is CASSPLSGGRYEQYF. CDR3 nucleotides: TGTGCCAGCAGCCCTCTGAGCGGTGGGCGATACGAGCAGTACTTC.

Points on this clonotype: The final CDR3 position lacks the conserved phenylalanine or tryptophan, pointing to a likely read error. The J gene is TRBJ2-1, the V gene TRBV9, with 7 bases identical to TRBD1. The ends lost 0 bases at V and 0 bases at J; junction bases unmatched: 3. Per the germline V gene, CDR1 is SGDLS and CDR2 is YYNGEE. The length of the CDR3 is 16 residues. The chain's CDR3 is CASSVVGTDSYNEQFL. CDR3 bases: TGTGCCAGCAGCGTAGTTGGGACAGACTCCTACAATGAGCAGTTCCTC.

This clonotype occurred a few times. V usage is TRBV6-5 and J usage is TRBJ2-5, with 9 bases identical to TRBD1. The CDR3 is 14 residues long. Germline-derived CDR1 and CDR2 are MNHEY and SVGAGI. The V and J ends lost 4 bases and 4 bases, in that order; junction bases with no gene match: 4. The CDR3 region is CASSSDRGRETQYF. CDR3 in DNA: TGTGCCAGCAGTTCCGACAGGGGGAGAGAGACCCAGTACTTC.

The table lists this clonotype with a few counts. The chain is built from TRBV7-9 and TRBJ2-7; TRBD1 agrees at 8 bases. J was trimmed by 4 bases and V by 5 bases; bases with no gene match: 13. CDR3 length equals 16 residues. CDR1 SEHNR and CDR2 FQNEAQ come from the germline V gene (reference sequence). CDR3 bases: TGTGCCAGCAGCCCCATGGGGGGACAGGTCAGATACGAGCAGTACTTC. This encodes CASSPMGGQVRYEQYF.

This sequence joins TRBV7-6 and TRBJ2-7; D gene ambiguous. V lost 10 bases, J lost 0 bases, and 13 bases lay in between. This CDR3 has 13 amino acids. The germline CDR1 and CDR2 sequences are SGHVS and FNYEAQ. The CDR3 sequence: CANSGWGSYEQYF. CDR3 in DNA: TGTGCCAACAGTGGCTGGGGCTCCTACGAGCAGTACTTC.

The chain recombines TRBV7-9 with TRBJ2-1; D possibly corresponds to TRBD2 (7 bases). There are 15 residues in the CDR3. V was cut by 2 bases and J by 4 bases, with 12 bases left in between. Germline loops: CDR1 SEHNR, CDR2 FQNEAQ (reference sequence). The CDR3 bases are TGTGCCAGCAGCTTATGGGGGGGCTGGTACAATGAGCAGTTCTTC. Its protein is CASSLWGGWYNEQFF.

This clonotype was seen only a few times. The chain is built from TRBV4-1 and TRBJ2-1, with 7 positions matching TRBD2. V lost 4 bases, J lost 4 bases, and 7 bases stayed unmatched. The CDR3 totals 15 residues. Germline CDR1 and CDR2: MGHRA and YSYEKL. For the CDR3, the DNA is TGCGCCAGCAGCCGCAGTGGTAGCGGGTACAATGAGCAGTTCTTC. Its translation is CASSRSGSGYNEQFF.

Only a few counts were recorded for this clonotype. The rearrangement uses TRBV6-4 and TRBJ2-1; tentative D call: TRBD1 (6 bases). Germline V gene data show CDR1 as MRHNA and CDR2 as SNTAGT. Trimming removed 6 bases at V and 0 bases at J, with 18 bases between. The CDR3 consists of 17 residues. The CDR3 reads CASSPLHTGNSYNEQFF. The CDR3 DNA follows: TGTGCCAGCAGCCCTCTCCATACAGGGAACTCCTACAATGAGCAGTTCTTC.

Notes on this clonotype: This clone may be a read error of a much larger clone one base away. This chain uses TRBV29-1 with TRBJ2-4; 8 bases fit TRBD1. The J call may be incorrect, as the DNA end agrees better with TRBJ2-7. CDR3 size: 13 residues. The germline gives CDR1 SQVTM, CDR2 ANQGSEA. CDR3 region: CSVEGTGRNEQYF. The DNA of the CDR3 is TGCAGCGTTGAAGGGACAGGGCGGAACGAGCAGTACTTC.

This clonotype occurred a few times. The genes are TRBV12-3 or TRBV12-4 and TRBJ1-2, with D uncertain. The CDR3 totals 12 residues. The V end was cut by 6 bases, the J end by 8 bases, with 13 bases between. The CDR3 here is CASSQKPSGYTF. As DNA, the CDR3 is TGTGCCAGCAGCCAAAAGCCATCAGGCTACACCTTC.

This clonotype was detected a few times. This rearrangement joins TRBV7-9 to TRBJ2-2; 11 nucleotides match TRBD1. V lost 5 bases, J lost 2 bases, and 7 bases stayed unmatched. Germline V lookup: CDR1 SEHNR, CDR2 FQNEAQ (reference sequence). This CDR3 region has 17 residues. CDR3 sequence: CASSDRDRGINTGELFF. As DNA, the CDR3 is TGTGCCAGCAGCGACCGGGACAGGGGGATAAACACCGGGGAGCTGTTTTTT.

The J gene is TRBJ1-5, the V gene TRBV18; maybe TRBD1 (6 bases). Trimming removed 3 bases from V and 4 bases from J, with 13 bases in between. Looked up from germline, CDR1 is KGHSH and CDR2 is LQKENI. The CDR3 is 15 amino acids. The CDR3 region is CASSPDRSRNQPQHF. CDR3 coding DNA: TGTGCCAGCTCACCCGACAGGTCACGGAATCAGCCCCAGCATTTT. The complete variable domain, with remaining parts taken from reference TRBV18 and TRBJ1-5, reads NAGVMQNPRHLVRRRGQEARLRCSPMKGHSHVYWYRQLPEEGLKFMVYLQKENIIDESGMPKERFSAEFPKEGPSILRIQQVVRGDSAAYFCASSPDRSRNQPQHFGDGTRLSIL.

This clonotype was seen only a few times. This chain uses TRBV7-9 with TRBJ2-1; perhaps TRBD2 as D (5 bases). This CDR3 spans 11 amino acids. With 5 bases removed from V and 10 bases from J, the gap between germline ends came to 9 bases. CDR1 and CDR2 from the germline V gene are SEHNR and FQNEAQ (reference sequence). As DNA, the CDR3 is TGTGCCAGCAGCCACGGGATAGAGCAGTTCTTC. This codes for CASSHGIEQFF.

The chain couples TRBV6-1 to TRBJ2-1, with TRBD1 matching 9 bases. This CDR3 spans 18 amino acids. Germline V gene lookup returns CDR1 MNHNS and CDR2 SASEGT. The trim removed 5 bases at V and 7 bases at J, leaving 18 bases unmatched. In DNA, the CDR3 is TGTGCCAGCAGTCGGGCCGTGGGACAGGGCATCTCGGGGAATGAGCAGTTCTTC. Translated, it gives CASSRAVGQGISGNEQFF.

This clonotype was picked up a small number of times. The CDR3 is CSAPGQAYNEQFF. The CDR3 DNA reads as TGCAGCGCTCCGGGACAGGCTTACAATGAGCAGTTCTTC. The genes are TRBV29-1 and TRBJ2-1, with 8 bases lining up with TRBD1. Per germline, CDR1 SQVTM and CDR2 ANQGSEA. The CDR3 has 13 amino acids. Losses at the gene ends were 7 bases for V and 4 bases for J; bases not matched to a gene: 6.

This chain uses TRBV7-2 with TRBJ2-5; D is possibly TRBD1 (5 bases). Germline V lookup: CDR1 SGHTA, CDR2 FQGNSA. V lost 2 bases and J 0 bases, leaving 10 bases between the germline ends. CDR3 length: 15 amino acids. The CDR3 is CASSLRGFDQETQYF. In nucleotides, the CDR3 is TGTGCCAGCAGCTTAAGGGGCTTCGACCAAGAGACCCAGTACTTC.